Sequencing of this T cell receptor (beta chain) was carried out in a study of T-cell reconstitution after alpha-beta-depleted transplantation in children. This clonotype was counted a few times. The library targeted TCRbeta and was prepared with unique molecular identifiers. TCRdb re-analysed the PCR reads in MiXCR, keeping a single row per CDR3 protein. The sample shows about 440,000 distinct CDR3 sequences, about 40% of them seen only once. There are 13 residues in the CDR3. Germline CDR1 is MDHEN and CDR2 is SYDVKM. The germline V and J ends were trimmed by 2 bases and 3 bases, with 7 bases remaining between them.

The V gene is TRBV28, the J gene TRBJ1-1; no definite D call. The sequenced sample was PBMCs, obtained before TCRalphabeta/CD19-depleted stem cell transplant. The TCR comes from a girl aged 2-10 years with aplastic anemia, due to receive a stem cell transplant. CDR3 sequence reads: CASSLTLYTEAFF. CDR3 nucleotides: TGTGCCAGCAGTTTAACGCTGTACACTGAAGCTTTCTTT.